These T cell receptor beta chains were read from a single sample in a study of identical twins. TCRdb analysed the 5' RACE reads with MiXCR anew, one entry per CDR3 protein. This table holds about 570,000 distinct CDR3 sequences, roughly 9.5% found once. These data also featured in a second study, about yellow fever vaccine responses in identical twins.

The sequenced material came from PBMCs. The receptors derive from a woman aged 18-29 years in good health. Both conserved end residues are part of each CDR3. The order of the fields is J gene, D gene, V gene, clone size, CDR3 protein, CDR3 DNA. The D gene is left open where the match is weak. Clone size, where shown, is once, few, many, or a class for clones that have expanded.

j_call: TRBJ2-1; d_call: .; v_call: TRBV20-1; clone_size: many; cdr3_aa: CSARDLGDHNEQFF; cdr3_nt: TGCAGTGCTAGAGATCTAGGGGACCACAATGAGCAGTTCTTC
j_call: TRBJ2-7; d_call: TRBD2; v_call: TRBV30; clone_size: .; cdr3_aa: CAWSLGGYEQYF; cdr3_nt: TGTGCCTGGAGTCTGGGGGGGTACGAGCAGTACTTC
j_call: TRBJ2-1; d_call: .; v_call: TRBV7-9; clone_size: .; cdr3_aa: CASSTTIGGSYNEQFF; cdr3_nt: TGTGCCAGCAGCACGACTATCGGGGGATCGTACAATGAGCAGTTCTTC
j_call: TRBJ2-7; d_call: TRBD1; v_call: TRBV29-1; clone_size: .; cdr3_aa: CSVEVRQGGEQYF; cdr3_nt: TGCAGCGTTGAAGTTAGACAGGGGGGCGAGCAGTACTTC
j_call: TRBJ2-7; d_call: .; v_call: TRBV5-1; clone_size: few; cdr3_aa: CASSLAVGSYEQYF; cdr3_nt: TGCGCCAGCAGCTTGGCCGTGGGGTCCTACGAGCAGTACTTC
j_call: TRBJ2-1; d_call: .; v_call: TRBV20-1; clone_size: .; cdr3_aa: CSARDLRSGTTLYNEQFF; cdr3_nt: TGCAGTGCTAGAGATCTCAGGAGCGGGACAACCTTATACAATGAGCAGTTCTTC
j_call: TRBJ2-2; d_call: .; v_call: TRBV5-6; clone_size: .; cdr3_aa: CASSLRSEMGSGELFF; cdr3_nt: TGTGCCAGCAGCTTACGATCGGAGATGGGATCCGGGGAGCTGTTTTTT
j_call: TRBJ2-1; d_call: .; v_call: TRBV5-1; clone_size: few; cdr3_aa: CASSPFPDTKDEQFF; cdr3_nt: TGCGCCAGCAGCCCCTTCCCCGACACTAAAGATGAGCAGTTCTTC
j_call: TRBJ2-6; d_call: .; v_call: TRBV28; clone_size: few; cdr3_aa: CASSNIGHKDIHSGANVLTF; cdr3_nt: TGTGCCAGCAGCAACATCGGACACAAAGATATCCACTCTGGGGCCAACGTCCTGACTTTC
j_call: TRBJ2-7; d_call: TRBD1; v_call: TRBV3-1; clone_size: few; cdr3_aa: CASSPQPTGSGAYEQYF; cdr3_nt: TGTGCCAGCAGCCCACAACCGACAGGGAGTGGGGCCTACGAGCAGTACTTC
j_call: TRBJ1-5; d_call: TRBD1; v_call: TRBV20-1; clone_size: many; cdr3_aa: CSAIGTGGDNQPQHF; cdr3_nt: TGCAGTGCTATAGGGACAGGGGGGGACAATCAGCCCCAGCATTTT
j_call: TRBJ2-1; d_call: .; v_call: TRBV24-1; clone_size: .; cdr3_aa: CATSDFPQGYEQFF; cdr3_nt: TGTGCCACCAGTGATTTCCCCCAGGGTTATGAGCAGTTCTTC
j_call: TRBJ2-4; d_call: .; v_call: TRBV9; clone_size: .; cdr3_aa: CASSVSRGPAKNIQYF; cdr3_nt: TGTGCCAGCAGCGTATCCAGGGGACCAGCCAAAAACATTCAGTACTTC
j_call: TRBJ1-2; d_call: .; v_call: TRBV28; clone_size: few; cdr3_aa: CASSFEGGGGYGYTF; cdr3_nt: TGTGCCAGCAGTTTTGAGGGGGGAGGTGGCTATGGCTACACCTTC
j_call: TRBJ2-3; d_call: .; v_call: TRBV4-3; clone_size: many; cdr3_aa: CASSPRRYTDTQYF; cdr3_nt: TGCGCCAGCAGCCCCAGGAGGTACACAGATACGCAGTATTTT
j_call: TRBJ2-3; d_call: TRBD2; v_call: TRBV13; clone_size: few; cdr3_aa: CASSNRASGGGDTQYF; cdr3_nt: TGTGCCAGCAGTAATCGGGCTAGCGGGGGAGGAGATACGCAGTATTTT
j_call: TRBJ1-1; d_call: TRBD1; v_call: TRBV5-1; clone_size: many; cdr3_aa: CASSFQGGNTEAFF; cdr3_nt: TGCGCCAGCAGCTTTCAGGGGGGGAACACTGAAGCTTTCTTT